The clone carrying this TCR beta chain has just a few counts. Its antigen remains unknown. This sample is part of a study of T-cell memory formation after mild COVID-19. Across the study: The TCR clusters were mostly specific to one donor. Overall study results and limits: Nothing confirmed that second-wave clones peaking on day 37 were specific for SARS-CoV-2. CD4+ contracting clones lay mainly in CM and EM, CD8+ ones in EMRA. Some SARS-CoV-2-responding clones were already detected in memory before infection.

Germline loops: CDR1 MNHNY, CDR2 SVGAGI (reference sequence). The CDR3 has 13 amino acids. V lost 0 bases and J lost 6, with 6 bases in between. TCRdb re-called the 5' RACE reads with MiXCR, one entry per CDR3 protein. The sample includes about 360,000 distinct CDR3 sequences, approximately 15% of them seen just once. The sample comprised PBMCs or a T cell subset sorted from them (not recorded which). The clonotype comes from a man aged 18-30 years who had mild COVID-19 (a few samples of this study predate the infection). Cell type and time point are not known. The J gene is TRBJ2-1, the V gene TRBV6-6; no definite D call. CDR3 nucleotide sequence: TGTGCCAGCAGTTACTCGGGCAGCAATGAGCAGTTCTTC. This encodes CASSYSGSNEQFF.